What follows describes a single T cell receptor beta chain. This sample stems from a study of blood T cell repertoires in COVID-19. The wider study: Researchers got acute and convalescent COVID-19 samples from the United States, Italy and Spain.

Assay: immunoSEQ multiplex PCR; the TCRdb copy retains only in-frame clones and omits some. This sample carries about 380,000 clones, around 91% of them seen once, and the ten largest clones take about 7%. CDR1 LNHDA and CDR2 SQIVND come from the germline V gene (reference sequence). The CDR3 loop spans 12 amino acids. The V end was cut by 6 bases, the J end by 6 bases, with 11 bases between. This chain uses TRBV19 with TRBJ1-2; D not resolved. The clonotype comes from a man aged 18 to 35 with active or convalescent COVID-19. The sample taken for sequencing was peripheral blood. The chain's CDR3 is CASSPIRDGYTF. CDR3 DNA sequence: TGTGCCAGTAGCCCCATCCGAGATGGCTACACCTTC.